This T cell receptor (beta chain) was documented in a study of Graves' ophthalmopathy and Graves' hyperthyroidism. Using RNA transcripts, the TCR beta CDR3 regions were amplified. First-round RT-PCR relied on HTBI primers, and a second-round multiplex PCR came next. From the multiplex PCR reads, TCRdb called clonotypes with MiXCR, one entry per CDR3 protein. The table includes about 620,000 distinct CDR3 sequences, approximately 21% detected once. This clonotype was detected many times. Its antigen is currently unknown. Uncontrolled infections, pregnancy, lactation or other autoimmune diseases led to patient exclusion. General study findings and limits: Blood also contained most of the expanded thyroid clonotypes above 0.001 frequency. With 70.59% sensitivity and roughly 76% specificity, the model predicted ophthalmopathy progression.

The CDR3 consists of 17 residues. The V gene end was trimmed by 6 bases and the J gene end by 4 bases; junction bases not matched to a gene: 14. Germline V gene lookup returns CDR1 DFQATT and CDR2 SNEGSKA (reference sequence). The sequenced sample consisted of peripheral blood. This rearrangement joins TRBV20-1 to TRBJ2-5; 13 bases line up with TRBD2. The sequence was obtained from a woman aged 18-35 years with stable Graves' hyperthyroidism. Some clones in this sample may be carry-over from other donors' samples. The CDR3: CSAPRLAGGDFRETQYF. The CDR3 region has the DNA TGCAGTGCGCCTCGACTAGCGGGGGGCGATTTCAGAGAGACCCAGTACTTC.